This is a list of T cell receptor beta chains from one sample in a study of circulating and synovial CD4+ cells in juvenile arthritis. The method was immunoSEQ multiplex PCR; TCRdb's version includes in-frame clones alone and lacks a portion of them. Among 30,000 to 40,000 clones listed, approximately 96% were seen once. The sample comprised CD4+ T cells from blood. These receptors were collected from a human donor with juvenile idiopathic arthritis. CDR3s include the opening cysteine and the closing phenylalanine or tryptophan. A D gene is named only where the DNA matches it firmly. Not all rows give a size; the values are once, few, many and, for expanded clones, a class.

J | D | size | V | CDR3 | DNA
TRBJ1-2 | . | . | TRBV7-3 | CASSLNVERGGYTF | TGTGCCAGCAGCTTAAACGTCGAAAGGGGTGGCTACACCTTC
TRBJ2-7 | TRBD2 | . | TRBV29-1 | CSVSGESSYEQYF | TGCAGCGTAAGCGGGGAGAGCTCCTACGAGCAGTACTTC
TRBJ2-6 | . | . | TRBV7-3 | CASSLSGSGANVLTF | TGTGCCAGCAGCTTATCGGGCTCTGGGGCCAACGTCCTGACTTTC
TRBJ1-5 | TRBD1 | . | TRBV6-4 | CASSDSRDRNQPQHF | TGTGCCAGCAGTGACTCGAGGGACAGAAATCAGCCCCAGCATTTT
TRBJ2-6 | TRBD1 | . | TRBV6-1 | CASSEDIGGSLSGANVLTF | TGTGCCAGCAGTGAAGATATAGGGGGCTCTCTCTCTGGGGCCAACGTCCTGACTTTC
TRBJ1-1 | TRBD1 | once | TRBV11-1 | CAGSPLTGGTEAFF | TGTGCCGGCAGCCCCCTCACAGGGGGGACTGAAGCTTTCTTT
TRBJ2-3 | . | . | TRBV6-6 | CASSYLGQFTDTQYF | TGTGCCAGCAGTTACCTGGGACAATTCACAGATACGCAGTATTTT
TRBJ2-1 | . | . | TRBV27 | CASSLRGGVGGREQFF | TGTGCCAGCAGTTTAAGGGGGGGGGTAGGTGGGAGAGAGCAGTTCTTC
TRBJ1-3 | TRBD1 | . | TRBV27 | CASWTGPGNTIYF | TGTGCCAGTTGGACAGGTCCTGGAAACACCATATATTTT
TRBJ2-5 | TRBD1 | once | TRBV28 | CASSFEQGKETQYF | TGTGCCAGCAGTTTTGAACAGGGGAAAGAGACCCAGTACTTC
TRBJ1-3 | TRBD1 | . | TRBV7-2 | CASSLESRGRGNTIYF | TGTGCCAGCAGCTTAGAGAGCAGGGGGAGAGGAAACACCATATATTTT
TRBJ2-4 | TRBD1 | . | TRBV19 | CASSPTGGGYIQYF | TGTGCCAGTAGTCCGACAGGGGGTGGGTACATTCAGTACTTC
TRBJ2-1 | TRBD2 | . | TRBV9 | CASSVGTRVLFF | TGTGCCAGCAGCGTCGGGACTAGGGTCTTGTTCTTC
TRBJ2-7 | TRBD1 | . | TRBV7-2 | CASSLAPGQGIGQYF | TGTGCCAGCAGCTTAGCGCCTGGACAGGGGATCGGGCAGTACTTC
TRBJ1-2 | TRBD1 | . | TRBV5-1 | CASSLAGAGGYGYTF | TGCGCCAGCAGCTTGGCCGGGGCAGGGGGCTATGGCTACACCTTC
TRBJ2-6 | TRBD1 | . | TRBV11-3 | CASSLRQGSGANVLTF | TGTGCCAGCAGCTTACGACAGGGCTCTGGGGCCAACGTCCTGACTTTC
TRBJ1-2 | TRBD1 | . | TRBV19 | CASRDRGYGYTF | TGTGCCAGTCGGGACAGGGGCTATGGCTACACCTTC
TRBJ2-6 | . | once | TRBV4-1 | CASSQERDTQSSGANVLTF | TGCGCCAGCAGCCAAGAACGCGACACCCAGAGCTCTGGGGCCAACGTCCTGACTTTC
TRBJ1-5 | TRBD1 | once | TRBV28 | CASILIGTANSQPQHF | TGTGCCAGCATCTTGATCGGGACAGCCAATAGTCAGCCCCAGCATTTT
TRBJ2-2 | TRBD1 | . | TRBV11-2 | CASSLTSNRGRGTGELFF | TGTGCCAGCAGCTTAACCTCAAACAGGGGTCGGGGCACCGGGGAGCTGTTTTTT
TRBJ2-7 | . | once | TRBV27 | CASSFTPVREQYF | TGTGCCAGCAGTTTTACCCCTGTGAGGGAGCAGTACTTC
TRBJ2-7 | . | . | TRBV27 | CASSPYVRYEQYF | TGTGCCAGCAGTCCCTACGTCAGGTACGAGCAGTACTTC
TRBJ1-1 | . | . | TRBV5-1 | CASSTGSMNTEAFF | TGCGCCAGCAGTACAGGGTCGATGAACACTGAAGCTTTCTTT
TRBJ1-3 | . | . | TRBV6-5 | CASSPLFSSGNTIYF | TGTGCCAGCAGTCCTCTGTTCTCCTCTGGAAACACCATATATTTT
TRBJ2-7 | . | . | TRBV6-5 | CASSYSSHYEQYF | TGTGCCAGCAGTTACTCCTCACACTACGAGCAGTACTTC
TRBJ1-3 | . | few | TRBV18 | CASSPTDRISGNTIYF | TGTGCCAGCTCACCAACGGACAGAATCTCTGGAAACACCATATATTTT
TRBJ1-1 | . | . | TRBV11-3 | CASSFSRDTEAFF | TGTGCCAGCAGCTTCTCCCGGGACACTGAAGCTTTCTTT
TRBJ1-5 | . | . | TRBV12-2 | CASRKNRDRRFNQPQHF | TGTGCAAGTCGCAAGAACCGGGACAGGCGCTTCAATCAGCCCCAGCATTTT
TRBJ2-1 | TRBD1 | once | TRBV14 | CASSQDWGQGVYNEQFF | TGTGCCAGCAGCCAAGATTGGGGACAGGGGGTCTACAATGAGCAGTTCTTC
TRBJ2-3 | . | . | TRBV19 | CASSIRAAGTDTQYF | TGTGCCAGTAGTATCCGAGCGGCTGGCACAGATACGCAGTATTTT
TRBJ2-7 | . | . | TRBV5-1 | CASGADAYEQYF | TGCGCCAGCGGGGCGGATGCCTACGAGCAGTACTTC
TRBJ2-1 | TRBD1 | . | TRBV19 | CASSIGQGGFDEQFF | TGTGCCAGTAGTATAGGACAGGGGGGTTTCGATGAGCAGTTCTTC
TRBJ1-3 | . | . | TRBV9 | CASSVGTDGNTIYF | TGTGCCAGCAGCGTAGGGACAGACGGAAACACCATATATTTT
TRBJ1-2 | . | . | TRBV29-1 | CSVEVTVRGYGYTF | TGCAGCGTTGAAGTCACAGTTCGGGGCTATGGCTACACCTTC
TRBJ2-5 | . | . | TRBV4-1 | CASSPGTFGGVETQYF | TGCGCCAGCAGCCCCGGAACGTTTGGAGGGGTGGAGACCCAGTACTTC
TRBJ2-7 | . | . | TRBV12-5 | CASGLTLRGLTYEQYF | TGTGCTAGTGGTTTGACTCTCCGCGGCCTCACCTACGAGCAGTACTTC
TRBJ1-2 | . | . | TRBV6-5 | CASSYSEGNGYTF | TGTGCCAGCAGTTACTCGGAGGGGAATGGCTACACCTTC
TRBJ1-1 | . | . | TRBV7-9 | CASSLALGGTEAFF | TGTGCCAGCAGCTTAGCGTTAGGGGGCACTGAAGCTTTCTTT
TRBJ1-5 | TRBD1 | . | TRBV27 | CASSTRTGSNQPQHF | TGTGCCAGCAGTACAAGGACAGGGTCTAATCAGCCCCAGCATTTT
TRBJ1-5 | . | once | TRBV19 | CASSVQGSGQPQHF | TGTGCCAGTAGTGTACAGGGTAGTGGACAGCCCCAGCATTTT
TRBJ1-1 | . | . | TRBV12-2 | CASRPSGQNTEAFF | TGTGCAAGTCGACCGAGTGGGCAGAACACTGAAGCTTTCTTT
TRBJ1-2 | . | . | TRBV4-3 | CASSQDWGGSYGYTF | TGCGCCAGCAGCCAAGATTGGGGAGGGAGCTATGGCTACACCTTC
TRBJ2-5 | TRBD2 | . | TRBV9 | CASSVGTSGGAPQETQYF | TGTGCCAGCAGCGTAGGGACTAGCGGGGGGGCTCCCCAAGAGACCCAGTACTTC
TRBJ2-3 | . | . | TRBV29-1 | CSFLGVFTDTQYF | TGCAGCTTCTTGGGAGTGTTCACAGATACGCAGTATTTT
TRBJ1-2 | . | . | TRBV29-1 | CSVFEGYTF | TGCAGCGTTTTCGAGGGCTACACCTTC
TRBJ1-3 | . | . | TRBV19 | CASNSPGQLLSGNTIYF | TGTGCCAGTAACTCGCCCGGACAGCTCCTCTCTGGAAACACCATATATTTT
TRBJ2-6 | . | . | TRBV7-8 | CASSLGSSGANVLTF | TGTGCCAGCAGCTTAGGGAGCTCTGGGGCCAACGTCCTGACTTTC
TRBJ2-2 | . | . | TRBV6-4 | CASSRGQNTGELFF | TGTGCCAGCAGCCGAGGGCAAAACACCGGGGAGCTGTTTTTT
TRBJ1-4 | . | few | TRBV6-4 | CASSMRHPPDEKLFF | TGTGCCAGCAGTATGCGACACCCTCCTGATGAAAAACTGTTTTTT
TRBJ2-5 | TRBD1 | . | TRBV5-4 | CASSLPSQGRETQYF | TGTGCCAGCAGCTTGCCCTCACAGGGGCGAGAGACCCAGTACTTC
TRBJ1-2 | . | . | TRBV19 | CASSRPARGGYTF | TGTGCCAGTAGTAGGCCCGCCCGCGGTGGCTACACCTTC
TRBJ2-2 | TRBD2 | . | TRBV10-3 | CAISALAGGLYTGELFF | TGTGCCATCAGTGCGCTAGCGGGGGGGCTGTACACCGGGGAGCTGTTTTTT
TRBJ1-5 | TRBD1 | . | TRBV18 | CASSLGTGGSNQPQHF | TGTGCCAGCTCACTGGGGACAGGGGGGAGCAATCAGCCCCAGCATTTT
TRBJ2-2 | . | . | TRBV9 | CASGAPGGELFF | TGTGCCAGTGGGGCGCCGGGCGGGGAGCTGTTTTTT
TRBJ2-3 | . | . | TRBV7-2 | CASSFPLGGGTDTQYF | TGTGCCAGCAGCTTCCCTCTGGGAGGGGGGACAGATACGCAGTATTTT